This is a list of T cell receptor beta chains from one sample in a study of CD8+CD57+ T cells in acquired aplastic anemia. TCRdb called the reads again in MiXCR, with one record for every CDR3 protein. Among hundreds of thousands of distinct CDR3 sequences listed, 25% to 40% were seen once. The sequenced sample consisted of sorted CD4+, CD8+, or CD8+CD57+ T cells (not recorded which) from PBMCs. The receptor set was obtained from a human donor with aplastic anemia. Each CDR3 is given with its conserved first and last residue. Fields, in order: CDR3 protein, V gene, clone size, J gene. Size values are once, few and many counts, or a class for expanded clones, and some rows have none.

CDR3 protein: CASGETANTEAFF
V gene: TRBV12-5
clone size: .
J gene: TRBJ1-1

CDR3 protein: CASSEQYGGPGELFF
V gene: TRBV2
clone size: .
J gene: TRBJ2-2

CDR3 protein: CASSLVEGATEAFF
V gene: TRBV11-2
clone size: few
J gene: TRBJ1-1

CDR3 protein: CSVETPGRSYEQYF
V gene: TRBV29-1
clone size: .
J gene: TRBJ2-7

CDR3 protein: CAISESGQGIYGYTF
V gene: TRBV10-3
clone size: many
J gene: TRBJ1-2

CDR3 protein: CASSELVRESTDTQYF
V gene: TRBV25-1
clone size: many
J gene: TRBJ2-3

CDR3 protein: CASSLTAGGRVDTQYF
V gene: TRBV11-2
clone size: .
J gene: TRBJ2-3

CDR3 protein: CATSVKRTSGTYEQYF
V gene: TRBV24-1
clone size: many
J gene: TRBJ2-7

CDR3 protein: CASSVVRPGKNTEAFF
V gene: TRBV9
clone size: .
J gene: TRBJ1-1

CDR3 protein: CASSPPGQGGSPLHF
V gene: TRBV2
clone size: few
J gene: TRBJ1-6

CDR3 protein: CATGGTGGSTEAFF
V gene: TRBV19
clone size: many
J gene: TRBJ1-1

CDR3 protein: CASSPNRGSYEQYF
V gene: TRBV12-3/TRBV12-4
clone size: .
J gene: TRBJ2-7

CDR3 protein: CASNVGGRVGDQPQHF
V gene: TRBV5-6
clone size: .
J gene: TRBJ1-5